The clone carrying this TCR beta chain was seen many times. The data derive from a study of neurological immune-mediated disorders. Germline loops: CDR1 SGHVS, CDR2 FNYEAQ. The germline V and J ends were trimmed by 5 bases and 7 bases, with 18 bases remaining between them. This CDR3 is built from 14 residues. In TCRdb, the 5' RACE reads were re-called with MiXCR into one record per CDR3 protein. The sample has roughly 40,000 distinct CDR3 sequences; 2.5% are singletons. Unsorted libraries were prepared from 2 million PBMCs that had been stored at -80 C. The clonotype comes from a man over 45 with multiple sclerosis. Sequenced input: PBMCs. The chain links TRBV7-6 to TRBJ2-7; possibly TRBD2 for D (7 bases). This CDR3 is CASSLGGGALEQYF. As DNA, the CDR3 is TGTGCCAGCAGCCTAGGAGGGGGGGCCTTGGAGCAGTACTTC.